The text below deals with one TCR beta chain. This CDR3 has 16 amino acids. J gave up 5 bases and V 2 bases, and 6 bases lay outside the gene matches. Germline CDR1 MDHEN, CDR2 SYDVKM. This record comes from a study of T cells in localized non-small cell lung cancer. Generated by immunoSEQ multiplex PCR, the TCRdb table keeps only in-frame clones and is missing some. This repertoire shows roughly 550 clones, approximately 20% found once; its top ten account for roughly half. The sequence derives from a male donor aged 60 or older with stage I squamous cell lung carcinoma. The J gene is TRBJ2-2, the V gene TRBV28; 9 positions match TRBD1. Sequencing was performed on lung tumor tissue, taken before any cancer treatment. CDR3 sequence reads: CASSLPGTGWTGELFF. The CDR3 DNA sequence: TGTGCCAGCAGTTTACCCGGGACAGGGTGGACCGGGGAGCTGTTTTTT.